The following is a T cell receptor (beta chain) sequence with its context. The target antigen is unknown. According to the study, genomic DNA was the template for TCR beta VDJ and CDR3 profiling. TCRdb re-called the reads with MiXCR, one entry per CDR3 protein. The table has approximately 300,000 distinct CDR3 sequences, 56% seen once. CDR1 and CDR2 (germline): KGHDR, SFDVKD. Trimming took off 5 bases at V and 5 bases at J, with 15 bases between the two ends. This CDR3 region has 15 residues. The sample comes from a study of CD8+CD57+ T cells in acquired aplastic anemia. In patients chosen for sequencing, flow cytometry had shown CD8+CD57+ cell expansion. Study results and limitations: Patients and controls shared twenty-nine CD8+ CDR3 sequences, highly expressed in patients.

This chain links TRBV24-1 with TRBJ1-5; D call uncertain. This receptor was taken from a human donor with aplastic anemia. Source material: sorted CD4+, CD8+, or CD8+CD57+ T cells (not recorded which) from PBMCs. CDR3 sequence (DNA): TGTGCCACCAGTGCCCCGAGGGCCGGTGATCAGCCCCAGCATTTT. Residues: CATSAPRAGDQPQHF.